The 24 T cell receptor beta chains presented below share a single source sample, sequenced in a study of cytomegalovirus exposure and HLA in healthy donors. Amplification used 60 Vbeta primers and 13 Jbeta primers. The table came from immunoSEQ multiplex PCR; TCRdb's copy has only in-frame clones and leaves some out. The profile shows about 240,000 clones, roughly 84% of them singletons. Sequencing was performed on PBMCs. The receptors here all came from a girl aged 2-10 years in good health and CMV-seronegative.

This chain links TRBV19 with TRBJ1-2; D remains ambiguous. There are 16 residues in the CDR3. The V end was cut by 3 bases, the J end by 0 bases, with 14 bases between. In germline, CDR1 is LNHDA, CDR2 SQIVND (reference sequence). The CDR3 bases are TGTGCCAGTAGTATGAACCGAAGAACAGCTAACTATGGCTACACCTTC. Residues: CASSMNRRTANYGYTF.

This sequence joins TRBV5-4 and TRBJ2-1, with 11 nucleotides matching TRBD2. The CDR3 has 15 amino acids. V shed 2 bases, J shed 9 bases, and the junction held 7 bases outside the gene matches. Germline V gene sequence: CDR1 SGHNT, CDR2 YYREEE (reference sequence). The CDR3 nucleotides are TGTGCCAGCAGCTTAACTAGCGGGAGAGTCGGTGAGCAGTTCTTC. Translating it yields CASSLTSGRVGEQFF.

This clone was detected once. The V call is TRBV4-1, the J call TRBJ2-3; tentative D call: TRBD2 (5 bases). CDR3 length: 17 amino acids. Germline CDR1 MGHRA, CDR2 YSYEKL. Trimming pared 0 bases from V and 2 bases from J, leaving 15 bases between. In nucleotides, the CDR3 is TGCGCCAGCAGCCAAGATGTAGGAGGAGTGAACACAGATACGCAGTATTTT. This gives the protein CASSQDVGGVNTDTQYF.

The chain carries TRBV11-2 and TRBJ2-1; TRBD2 aligns across 7 bases. After removal of 0 bases from V and 6 bases from J, the junction contained 2 bases not matched to a gene. Germline-derived CDR1 and CDR2 are SGHAT and FQNNGV. The CDR3 covers 14 residues. DNA of the CDR3: TGTGCCAGCAGCTTAGATCTAGCGGCCAATGAGCAGTTCTTC. Translation gives CASSLDLAANEQFF.

The genes are TRBV6-1 and TRBJ2-7; TRBD2 aligns across 13 bases. The CDR3 is made up of 16 amino acids. J gave up 1 base and V 4 bases, and 4 bases lay outside the gene matches. Germline values: CDR1 MNHNS, CDR2 SASEGT. The CDR3 DNA reads TGTGCCAGCAGTGTCCTGGGACTAGCGGGATCCTACGAGCAGTACTTC. As protein: CASSVLGLAGSYEQYF.

The chain recombines TRBV7-9 with TRBJ2-1; 14 bases align to TRBD2. The CDR3 has 17 amino acids. CDR1 is SEHNR and CDR2 is FQNEAQ in the germline V gene (reference sequence). V shed 5 bases, J shed 3 bases, and the junction held 6 bases outside the gene matches. The CDR3 DNA reads as TGTGCCAGCAGCCACAGGGGGACTAGCGGGGGCTACAATGAGCAGTTCTTC. Protein product: CASSHRGTSGGYNEQFF.

The CDR3 is CASSQAPRGASSYNEQFF. CDR3 in DNA: TGCGCCAGCAGCCAAGCCCCCCGGGGGGCTAGCTCCTACAATGAGCAGTTCTTC. The chain links TRBV4-1 to TRBJ2-1; D possibly corresponds to TRBD2 (7 bases). Germline lookup yields CDR1 MGHRA and CDR2 YSYEKL. The CDR3 is 18 residues long. V lost 1 base and J lost 0, with 16 bases in between.

On this clone: Other DNA sequences in this sample translate to the same CDR3. The CDR3 nucleotides are TGCGCCAGCAGCTTGGGGGGGGAGGAGACCCAGTACTTC. Protein: CASSLGGEETQYF. The V and J genes are TRBV5-1 and TRBJ2-5; weak D call: TRBD2 (6 bases). This CDR3 has 13 amino acids. The germline gives CDR1 SGHRS, CDR2 YFSETQ. V lost 0 bases and J lost 5, with 8 bases in between. The entire variable domain, with the rest obtained from reference TRBV5-1 and TRBJ2-5, is as follows: KAGVTQTPRYLIKTRGQQVTLSCSPISGHRSVSWYQQTPGQGLQFLFEYFSETQRNKGNFPGRFSGRQFSNSRSEMNVSTLELGDSALYLCASSLGGEETQYFGPGTRLLVL.

The chain recombines TRBV5-8 with TRBJ1-5; 7 positions match TRBD1. V lost 7 bases to trimming and J lost 7 bases; unmatched junction nucleotides: 11. The CDR3 extends over 14 amino acids. The germline V gene encodes CDR1 SGHTS and CDR2 YDEGEE. Here the CDR3 DNA reads TGTGCCAGCCACTTAGGGGGCGTGAGACAGCCCCAGCATTTT. Protein sequence: CASHLGGVRQPQHF.

Concerning this clone itself: Relative to the germline gene, one junction end is altered; a read error may explain this. J is TRBJ1-3 and V is TRBV19, with D possibly matching TRBD1 (5 bases). The V gene's germline CDR1 is LNHDA and CDR2 SQIVND (reference sequence). CDR3 length: 15 amino acids. CDR3 nucleotide sequence: TGTGCCAGTTGCCCCCTCGGGACTGCTGGCAACACCATATATTTT. It codes for CASCPLGTAGNTIYF.

The chain uses TRBV19 and TRBJ2-7, with 9 bases fitting TRBD1. V lost 5 bases and J lost 2; bases outside the gene matches: 4. The CDR3 covers 14 residues. Germline-derived CDR1 and CDR2 are LNHDA and SQIVND (reference sequence). CDR3 residues: CASSRRDRAYEQYF. The DNA for the CDR3 is TGTGCCAGTAGTCGCCGGGACAGGGCCTACGAGCAGTACTTC.

This chain connects TRBV5-6 to TRBJ1-1, with 7 bases that match TRBD1. With 5 bases clipped from V and 5 bases from J, the junction kept 6 bases outside the gene matches. CDR1 and CDR2 from the germline V gene are SGHDT and YYEEEE. This CDR3 spans 13 amino acids. DNA for the CDR3: TGTGCCAGCAGACCCGACAGGGCGACTGAAGCTTTCTTT. Translated, it gives CASRPDRATEAFF.

The chain joins TRBV5-1 to TRBJ2-7; 11 bases fit TRBD2. The germline V gene encodes CDR1 SGHRS and CDR2 YFSETQ. With V trimmed by 4 bases and J by 0 bases, 9 bases remained unmatched. The CDR3 sequence is 17 residues long. DNA of the CDR3: TGCGCCAGCAGCAGATCTAGCGGGGGGACCAGCTCCTACGAGCAGTACTTC. This codes for CASSRSSGGTSSYEQYF.

The genes are TRBV7-9 and TRBJ2-3; 9 nucleotides agree with TRBD2. J was trimmed by 2 bases and V by 8 bases; bases with no gene match: 8. The CDR3 loop spans 15 amino acids. CDR1 is SEHNR, CDR2 FQNEAQ, per germline (reference sequence). DNA for the CDR3: TGTGCCAGCCGGACCAGCGGGGGGCTCACAGATACGCAGTATTTT. Translating it yields CASRTSGGLTDTQYF.

This chain links TRBV5-1 with TRBJ1-1, with TRBD1 matching 7 bases. The CDR3 consists of 16 residues. V was pared by 0 bases and J by 5 bases, with 10 bases of the junction left unmatched. The germline CDR1 and CDR2 sequences are SGHRS and YFSETQ. In DNA, the CDR3 is TGCGCCAGCAGCTTGGCAGGGGGTGAACTTGGGACTGAAGCTTTCTTT. This sequence encodes CASSLAGGELGTEAFF.

The rearrangement uses TRBV6-7 and TRBJ1-6; 9 nucleotides line up with TRBD1. TRBV6-7 is reported as an ORF; its role is uncertain. The length of the CDR3 is 16 residues. V lost 2 bases to trimming and J lost 14 bases; unmatched junction nucleotides: 13. The CDR3 bases are TGTGCCAGCAGTTACCCGAGGGACAGGGAGTTCTTAACCCTCCACTTT. Its translation is CASSYPRDREFLTLHF.

The chain joins TRBV10-3 to TRBJ1-1, with a tentative D call TRBD1 (5 bases). Germline V lookup: CDR1 ENHRY, CDR2 SYGVKD. This CDR3 is 14 amino acids long. The V gene lost 3 bases and the J gene lost 5 bases, with 13 bases spanning the gap. The CDR3, as DNA: TGTGCCATCAGTGAAGTCGGGGGTGGGACTGAAGCTTTCTTT. Translation: CAISEVGGGTEAFF.

The V gene is TRBV11-1, the J gene TRBJ1-1, with TRBD1 matching 8 bases. Germline V gives CDR1 SGHAT, CDR2 FQDESV (reference sequence). CDR3 length: 16 amino acids. Losses at the gene ends were 1 base for V and 1 base for J; bases not matched to a gene: 5. The CDR3 DNA reads as TGTGCCAGCAGCTTAGTGGGCGGGACAGGGAACACTGAAGCTTTCTTT. It codes for CASSLVGGTGNTEAFF.

The chain uses TRBV19 and TRBJ2-7; TRBD1 aligns across 8 bases. V was clipped by 3 bases and J by 5 bases; unmatched bases: 6. This CDR3 is 14 amino acids long. Germline assignment: CDR1 LNHDA and CDR2 SQIVND (reference sequence). CDR3 in amino acids: CASSMDRESHEQYF. CDR3 bases: TGTGCCAGTAGTATGGACAGGGAATCCCACGAGCAGTACTTC.

This clone has more than one count but fewer than ten. The chain employs TRBV5-4 and TRBJ1-2, with a possible D match to TRBD1 (5 bases). Trimming removed 2 bases at V and 11 bases at J, with 22 bases between. CDR3 length: 15 amino acids. The germline CDR1 and CDR2 sequences are SGHNT and YYREEE (reference sequence). The CDR3 reads CASSLGHAYGGTYTF. Written as DNA, the CDR3 is TGTGCCAGCAGCTTAGGACATGCCTATGGCGGGACTTACACCTTC. Combining the CDR3 with reference TRBV5-4 and TRBJ1-2 gives the whole variable domain ETGVTQSPTHLIKTRGQQVTLRCSSQSGHNTVSWYQQALGQGPQFIFQYYREEENGRGNFPPRFSGLQFPNYSSELNVNALELDDSALYLCASSLGHAYGGTYTFGSGTRLTVV.

The V gene is TRBV6-4, the J gene TRBJ1-4; 10 bases align to TRBD1. Germline CDR1 MRHNA, CDR2 SNTAGT. CDR3 size: 14 residues. With 5 bases clipped from V and 5 bases from J, the junction kept 2 bases outside the gene matches. CDR3 region: CASSPGQGNEKLFF. CDR3 DNA sequence: TGTGCCAGCAGTCCGGGACAGGGGAATGAAAAACTGTTTTTT.

The chain uses TRBV27 and TRBJ2-7, with D unresolved. Per the germline V gene, CDR1 is MNHEY and CDR2 is SMNVEV (reference sequence). The ends were cut back, 5 bases at V and 4 bases at J, with 18 bases in the middle. CDR3 length equals 15 residues. CDR3 sequence: CASSRSLLEKYEQYF. The CDR3 nucleotides are TGTGCCAGCAGTCGATCATTATTGGAGAAATACGAGCAGTACTTC.

The genes are TRBV18 and TRBJ1-4; D might be TRBD1 (5 bases). The V gene's germline CDR1 is KGHSH and CDR2 LQKENI. V was pared by 0 bases and J by 1 base, with 6 bases between. CDR3 length equals 15 residues. Here the CDR3 reads CASSPPQGTNEKLFF. In DNA, the CDR3 is TGTGCCAGCTCACCACCCCAGGGAACTAATGAAAAACTGTTTTTT.

The V gene is TRBV7-8, the J gene TRBJ2-1, with a possible D match to TRBD1 (6 bases). This CDR3 spans 14 amino acids. V lost 4 bases, J lost 9 bases, and 16 bases lay in between. Germline values: CDR1 SGHVS, CDR2 FQNEAQ. CDR3 sequence (DNA): TGTGCCAGCAGCTCACACCTTGGGGGCAGTGAGCAGTTCTTC. Amino acid sequence: CASSSHLGGSEQFF.